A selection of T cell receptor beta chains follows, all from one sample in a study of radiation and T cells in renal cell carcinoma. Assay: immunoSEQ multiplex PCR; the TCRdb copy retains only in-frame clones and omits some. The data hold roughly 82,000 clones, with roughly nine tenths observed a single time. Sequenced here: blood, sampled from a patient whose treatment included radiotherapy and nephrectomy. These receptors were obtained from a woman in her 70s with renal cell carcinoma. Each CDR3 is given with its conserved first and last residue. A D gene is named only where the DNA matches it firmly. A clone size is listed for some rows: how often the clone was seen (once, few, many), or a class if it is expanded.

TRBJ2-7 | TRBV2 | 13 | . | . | TGTGCCAGCAGTCGGGACTTTAGCTACGAGCAGTACTTC | CASSRDFSYEQYF
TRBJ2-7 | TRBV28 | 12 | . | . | TGTGCCAGCAGCCTACTAGGCTACGAGCAGTACTTC | CASSLLGYEQYF
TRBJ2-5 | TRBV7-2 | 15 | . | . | TGTGCCAGCAGCTCCTCCGGGCCACCGAGCGAGACCCAGTACTTC | CASSSSGPPSETQYF
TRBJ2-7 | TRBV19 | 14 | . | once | TGTGCCAGTACCGTAACGGGCGCTACCTACGAGCAGTACTTC | CASTVTGATYEQYF
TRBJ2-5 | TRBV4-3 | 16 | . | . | TGCGCCAGCAGCCAAGGGACCGGGGGCCCGGGGGAGACCCAGTACTTC | CASSQGTGGPGETQYF
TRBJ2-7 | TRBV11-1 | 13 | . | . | TGTGCCAGCAGCTTAAGGACGGGGCTAGGGCAGTACTTC | CASSLRTGLGQYF
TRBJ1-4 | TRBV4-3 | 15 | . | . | TGCGCCAGCAGCCAAGACAGAAGAGGGATTGAAAAACTGTTTTTT | CASSQDRRGIEKLFF
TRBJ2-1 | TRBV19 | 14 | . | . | TGTGCCAGTAGTAGAGGCCTGGATGGGGGAGAGCAGTTCTTC | CASSRGLDGGEQFF
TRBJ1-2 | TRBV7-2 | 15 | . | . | TGTGCCAGCAGCTCGACAAGGCGATCTAACTATGGCTACACCTTC | CASSSTRRSNYGYTF
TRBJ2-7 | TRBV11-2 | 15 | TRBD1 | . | TGTGCCAGCAGCTTAGTTCGGACAGGGGTCTACGAGCAGTACTTC | CASSLVRTGVYEQYF
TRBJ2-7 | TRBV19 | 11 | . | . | TGTGCCAGTAGTAGGGGTTACGAGCAGTACTTC | CASSRGYEQYF
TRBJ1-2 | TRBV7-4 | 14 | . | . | TGTGCCAGCAGTCCTTTCACAGGCGGCTATGGCTACACCTTC | CASSPFTGGYGYTF
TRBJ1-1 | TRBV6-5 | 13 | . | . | TGTGCCAGCAACCCGACACGGACCACTGAAGCTTTCTTT | CASNPTRTTEAFF
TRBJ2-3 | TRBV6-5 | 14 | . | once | TGTGCCAGCAGCCGGCCCGGGGGCACAGATACGCAGTATTTT | CASSRPGGTDTQYF
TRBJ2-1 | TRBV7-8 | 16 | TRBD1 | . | TGTGCCAGCAGCTCCGGGGGGACAGGGGTCTACAATGAGCAGTTCTTC | CASSSGGTGVYNEQFF
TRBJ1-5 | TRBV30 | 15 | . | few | TGTGCCTGGAGCCGAGCAGGGGATAGCAATCAGCCCCAGCATTTT | CAWSRAGDSNQPQHF